These 20 T cell receptor beta chains originate from one sample sequenced in a study of cytomegalovirus exposure and HLA in healthy donors. Both 60 Vbeta primers and 13 Jbeta primers went into the PCR. Sequencing used immunoSEQ multiplex PCR; TCRdb keeps in-frame clones, though not all of them. Counted here are about 190,000 clones, about nine tenths occurring once; the ten biggest clones make up 1% to 1.5%. Sequences were obtained from PBMCs. These receptors all come from a man aged 25 to 40 in good health and CMV-seronegative.

This rearrangement joins TRBV6-4 to TRBJ2-3; a weak D match, TRBD1 (6 bases). V lost 4 bases and J lost 7, with 15 bases in between. This CDR3 has 14 amino acids. CDR1 MRHNA and CDR2 SNTAGT come from the germline V gene. The DNA for the CDR3 is TGTGCCAGCAGTGTCGGGTTGGGGGACAATACGCAGTATTTT. Translating gives CASSVGLGDNTQYF.

The chain joins TRBV28 to TRBJ2-7; 8 nucleotides match TRBD2. V dropped 3 bases and J dropped 2; count of bases not matched to a gene: 3. This CDR3 has 14 amino acids. The germline CDR1 and CDR2 sequences are MDHEN and SYDVKM. CDR3 coding DNA: TGTGCCAGCAGTTTTCTGCGGGGGGCCTACGAGCAGTACTTC. Residues: CASSFLRGAYEQYF.

This chain uses TRBV10-2 with TRBJ1-4; D gene ambiguous. The V end lost 3 bases, the J end lost 5 bases, and 13 bases lay between the germline ends. The CDR3 is made up of 15 amino acids. Germline-derived CDR1 and CDR2 are WSHSY and SAAADI. The CDR3 bases are TGCGCCAGCAGTGACCTCACTGGGCTGAATGAAAAACTGTTTTTT. Its translation: CASSDLTGLNEKLFF.

This chain joins TRBV7-6 and TRBJ1-2; D gene unclear. This CDR3 has 12 amino acids. Germline CDR1 reads SGHVS; CDR2 reads FNYEAQ. Trimming shortened V by 3 bases and J by 7 bases, and 9 bases separated the two germline ends. The CDR3 reads CASSFPPFGYTF. The DNA for the CDR3 is TGTGCCAGCAGCTTTCCCCCTTTTGGCTACACCTTC.

The chain recombines TRBV6-6 with TRBJ2-1; 8 bases agree with TRBD1. Trimming removed 7 bases from V and 2 bases from J; junction bases left unmatched: 7. Germline V lookup: CDR1 MNHNY, CDR2 SVGAGI (reference sequence). The CDR3 has 15 amino acids. CDR3 nucleotide sequence: TGTGCCAGCAATACCCCGGGACAGGCCTACAATGAGCAGTTCTTC. Translating it yields CASNTPGQAYNEQFF.

This chain links TRBV4-1 with TRBJ2-3; perhaps TRBD2 as D (6 bases). Trimming shortened V by 2 bases and J by 7 bases, and 16 bases separated the two germline ends. There are 15 residues in the CDR3. Germline assignment: CDR1 MGHRA and CDR2 YSYEKL. In DNA form, the CDR3 reads TGCGCCAGCAGCCAATTGGGAGGCTCGAGGAATACGCAGTATTTT. It codes for CASSQLGGSRNTQYF.

CDR3 sequence (DNA): TGTGCCAGCAGCTTCAGTCGGACACCTAATCAGCCCCAGCATTTT. It encodes CASSFSRTPNQPQHF. This chain uses TRBV5-6 with TRBJ1-5; the D gene is possibly TRBD1 (5 bases). V gave up 2 bases and J gave up 4 bases, with 13 bases separating them. The germline gives CDR1 SGHDT, CDR2 YYEEEE. The CDR3 loop spans 15 amino acids.

CDR3 residues: CASSEGRGVNTGELFF. The CDR3, as DNA: TGTGCCAGCAGTGAGGGCAGGGGAGTGAACACCGGGGAGCTGTTTTTT. V and J are TRBV6-1 and TRBJ2-2; D is perhaps TRBD1 (6 bases). The germline CDR1 and CDR2 sequences are MNHNS and SASEGT. This CDR3 is 16 amino acids long. The V and J ends lost 3 bases and 1 base respectively, with 12 bases between them.

The table lists this clone with a few counts. The chain joins TRBV5-6 to TRBJ2-5, with TRBD1 identical over 9 bases. This CDR3 contains 15 residues. V gave up 3 bases and J gave up 2 bases; unmatched junction bases: 5. Germline lookup yields CDR1 SGHDT and CDR2 YYEEEE. CDR3 in DNA: TGTGCCAGCAGCTGGGGGACAGGGCCGCAAGAGACCCAGTACTTC. Translated, it gives CASSWGTGPQETQYF.

A note on this clone: Its ends do not fully match the called genes, so a read error is possible. Other nucleotide sequences from this sample produce the same CDR3. The chain has TRBV27 and TRBJ2-2; 7 bases map to TRBD2. The V gene's germline CDR1 is MNHEY and CDR2 SMNVEV (reference sequence). The CDR3 is 18 amino acids. The CDR3 nucleotides are TGTGCCAGCAGTTCCCCCCTGGCAGGGAGGGCGGACACTGGGGAGCTGTTTTTT. Protein sequence: CASSSPLAGRADTGELFF.

This chain connects TRBV18 to TRBJ1-4; D call uncertain. CDR3 size: 14 residues. V lost 0 bases and J lost 4, with 6 bases in between. Germline CDR1 is KGHSH and CDR2 is LQKENI. The CDR3 sequence is CASSPPTSNEKLFF. CDR3 nucleotide sequence: TGTGCCAGCTCACCACCGACAAGTAATGAAAAACTGTTTTTT. Full variable domain (remainder filled in from reference TRBV18 and TRBJ1-4): NAGVMQNPRHLVRRRGQEARLRCSPMKGHSHVYWYRQLPEEGLKFMVYLQKENIIDESGMPKERFSAEFPKEGPSILRIQQVVRGDSAAYFCASSPPTSNEKLFFGSGTQLSVL.

The gene calls are TRBV1 and TRBJ2-3; the listed D gene, TRBD2, was not tested against the DNA. TRBV1 counts as a pseudogene. This CDR3 is 12 amino acids long. CDR3 sequence (DNA): TGCACCAGCAGCCAACTAGCGGATACGCAGTATTTT. Translation: CTSSQLADTQYF.

V and J are TRBV28 and TRBJ2-7; 12 positions agree with TRBD2. J lost 3 bases, V lost 6 bases, and 3 bases had no gene match. The CDR3 is 14 residues long. Germline assignment: CDR1 MDHEN and CDR2 SYDVKM. For the CDR3, the DNA is TGTGCCAGCAGACCGGGACTAGCGGGCTACGAGCAGTACTTC. Protein product: CASRPGLAGYEQYF.

The chain carries TRBV27 and TRBJ2-5; 7 bases map to TRBD1. Gene TRBJ2-7 matches the end of the DNA better, so the J call may be wrong. The CDR3 covers 17 residues. CDR1 is MNHEY and CDR2 is SMNVEV in the germline V gene (reference sequence). The CDR3 here is CASSSLPDRAPSYEQYF. The CDR3, as DNA: TGTGCCAGCAGTTCCCTTCCCGACAGGGCCCCCTCCTACGAGCAGTACTTC.

The chain uses TRBV6-5 and TRBJ1-1; tentatively, D is TRBD1 (5 bases). Trimming took off 8 bases at V and 3 bases at J, with 13 bases between the two ends. The length of the CDR3 is 13 residues. Germline loops: CDR1 MNHEY, CDR2 SVGAGI. In DNA form, the CDR3 reads TGTGCCAGCGGCCGGGGGGGTGACACTGAAGCTTTCTTT. Protein product: CASGRGGDTEAFF.

The chain uses TRBV7-8 and TRBJ1-5, with a tentative D call TRBD1 (5 bases). V was cut by 10 bases and J by 0 bases, with 13 bases left in between. Germline V lookup: CDR1 SGHVS, CDR2 FQNEAQ. CDR3 length: 14 amino acids. CDR3 sequence (DNA): TGTGCCACCTCGGGGGGGAATAGCAATCAGCCCCAGCATTTT. Its translation is CATSGGNSNQPQHF.

This sequence joins TRBV11-2 and TRBJ1-1; D gene unclear. In germline, CDR1 is SGHAT, CDR2 FQNNGV. The CDR3 sequence is 12 residues long. The V end lost 3 bases, the J end lost 0 bases, and 2 bases lay between the germline ends. CDR3 residues: CASSFMNTEAFF. The CDR3 coding sequence is TGTGCCAGCAGCTTTATGAACACTGAAGCTTTCTTT.

J is TRBJ2-1 and V is TRBV5-4, with D unclear. Germline values: CDR1 SGHNT, CDR2 YYREEE (reference sequence). The ends were cut back, 1 base at V and 7 bases at J, with 6 bases in the middle. The CDR3 consists of 12 residues. The chain's CDR3 is CASSLPGNEQFF. CDR3 coding DNA: TGTGCCAGCAGCTTGCCCGGGAATGAGCAGTTCTTC.

This rearrangement joins TRBV5-4 to TRBJ1-2, with D possibly matching TRBD1 (5 bases). The CDR3 loop spans 15 amino acids. Germline CDR1 is SGHNT and CDR2 is YYREEE (reference sequence). V lost 0 bases and J 4 bases, leaving 13 bases between the germline ends. The CDR3, as DNA: TGTGCCAGCAGCTTGGGACTGGGGCGAGCCTATGGCTACACCTTC. This codes for CASSLGLGRAYGYTF.

The rearrangement links TRBV5-1 to TRBJ2-1, with 11 bases lining up with TRBD2. V lost 4 bases, J lost 6 bases, and 3 bases stayed unmatched. The CDR3 totals 14 residues. CDR1 is SGHRS, CDR2 YFSETQ, per germline. CDR3 nucleotide sequence: TGCGCCAGCAGCCCGGGACTAGCGGTCAATGAGCAGTTCTTC. This codes for CASSPGLAVNEQFF. The variable domain in full, completed from reference TRBV5-1 and TRBJ2-1, reads KAGVTQTPRYLIKTRGQQVTLSCSPISGHRSVSWYQQTPGQGLQFLFEYFSETQRNKGNFPGRFSGRQFSNSRSEMNVSTLELGDSALYLCASSPGLAVNEQFFGPGTRLTVL.